The clone carrying this T cell receptor beta chain was recorded at least ten times. This sample was included in a study of neurological immune-mediated disorders. In the study overall: Of the approximately 34 patients with multiple sclerosis, 31 had relapsing-remitting MS, whereas the remaining 3 had secondary progressive MS.

Every sequencing run gave over 200 million TCR-beta sequences, taken from 15-18 subjects. TCRdb re-called the 5' RACE reads with MiXCR, one entry per CDR3 protein. In the table there are tens of thousands of distinct CDR3 sequences, around 5.2% of which are singletons. PBMCs stored at -80 C, 2 million in total, were the source of the unsorted libraries. The sequencing sample was made of PBMCs. The origin of this receptor is a young man with multiple sclerosis.

The CDR3 bases are TGCAGTGCTAGAGAAGCGTCTGGGTCCCACACCATATATTTT. As protein: CSAREASGSHTIYF. The chain is built from TRBV20-1 and TRBJ1-3; no definite D call. Deletions cut 0 bases from V and 8 bases from J, with 14 bases between. Germline lookup yields CDR1 DFQATT and CDR2 SNEGSKA (reference sequence). CDR3 size: 14 residues.